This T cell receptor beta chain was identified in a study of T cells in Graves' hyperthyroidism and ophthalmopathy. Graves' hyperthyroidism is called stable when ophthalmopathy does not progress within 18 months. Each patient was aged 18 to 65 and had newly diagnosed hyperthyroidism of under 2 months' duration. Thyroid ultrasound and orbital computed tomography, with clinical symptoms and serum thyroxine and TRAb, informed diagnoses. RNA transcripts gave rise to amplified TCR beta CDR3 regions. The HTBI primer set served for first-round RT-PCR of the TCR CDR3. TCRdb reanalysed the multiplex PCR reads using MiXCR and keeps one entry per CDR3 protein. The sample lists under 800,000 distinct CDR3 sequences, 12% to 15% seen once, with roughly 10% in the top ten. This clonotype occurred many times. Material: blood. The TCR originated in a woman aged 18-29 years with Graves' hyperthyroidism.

CDR3 sequence reads: CASSLDTAQETQYF. The DNA for the CDR3 is TGTGCCAGCAGCTTAGATACCGCACAAGAGACCCAGTACTTC. The V call is TRBV13, the J call TRBJ2-5; no firm D call. The V and J ends lost 1 base and 2 bases respectively, with 8 bases between them. The CDR3 runs to 14 residues. CDR1 and CDR2 (germline): PRHDT, FYEKMQ (reference sequence). Full variable domain (outside the CDR3, taken from reference TRBV13 and TRBJ2-5): AAGVIQSPRHLIKEKRETATLKCYPIPRHDTVYWYQQGPGQDPQFLISFYEKMQSDKGSIPDRFSAQQFSDYHSELNMSSLELGDSALYFCASSLDTAQETQYFGPGTRLLVL.